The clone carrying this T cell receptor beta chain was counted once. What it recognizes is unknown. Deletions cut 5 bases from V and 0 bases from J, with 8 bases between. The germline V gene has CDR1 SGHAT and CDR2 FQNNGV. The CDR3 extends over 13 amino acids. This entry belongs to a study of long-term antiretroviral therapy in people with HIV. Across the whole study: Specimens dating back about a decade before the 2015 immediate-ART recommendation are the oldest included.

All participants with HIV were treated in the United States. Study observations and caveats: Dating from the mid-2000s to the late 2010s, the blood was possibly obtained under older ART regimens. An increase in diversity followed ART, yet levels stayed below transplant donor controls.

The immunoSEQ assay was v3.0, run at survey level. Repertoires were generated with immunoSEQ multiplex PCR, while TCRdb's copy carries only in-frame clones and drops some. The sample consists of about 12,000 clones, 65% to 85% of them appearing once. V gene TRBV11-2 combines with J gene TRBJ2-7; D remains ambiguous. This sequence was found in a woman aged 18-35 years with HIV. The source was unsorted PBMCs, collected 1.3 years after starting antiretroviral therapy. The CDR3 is CASSLQTSYEQYF. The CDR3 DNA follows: TGTGCCAGCAGCCTACAAACCTCCTACGAGCAGTACTTC.